This T cell receptor (beta chain) was sequenced for a study of chronic HIV infection and antiretroviral therapy. Germline V gene lookup returns CDR1 SGDLS and CDR2 YYNGEE. Deletions cut 2 bases from V and 6 bases from J, with 11 bases between. The CDR3 covers 13 residues. TCRdb independently ran MiXCR on the 5' RACE reads; one entry per CDR3 protein. The sample has 45,000 to 55,000 distinct CDR3 sequences, about 18% seen once. The sample holds a few counts of this clonotype. Input material: peripheral blood. The rearrangement uses TRBV9 and TRBJ1-2; D possibly corresponds to TRBD1 (5 bases). The sequence derives from an adult who had HIV and had not received antiretroviral therapy, or was an uninfected healthy control (not recorded which). The CDR3 coding sequence is TGTGCCAGCAGCGTCGGACACTCTGATGGCTACACCTTC. Its protein product is CASSVGHSDGYTF.